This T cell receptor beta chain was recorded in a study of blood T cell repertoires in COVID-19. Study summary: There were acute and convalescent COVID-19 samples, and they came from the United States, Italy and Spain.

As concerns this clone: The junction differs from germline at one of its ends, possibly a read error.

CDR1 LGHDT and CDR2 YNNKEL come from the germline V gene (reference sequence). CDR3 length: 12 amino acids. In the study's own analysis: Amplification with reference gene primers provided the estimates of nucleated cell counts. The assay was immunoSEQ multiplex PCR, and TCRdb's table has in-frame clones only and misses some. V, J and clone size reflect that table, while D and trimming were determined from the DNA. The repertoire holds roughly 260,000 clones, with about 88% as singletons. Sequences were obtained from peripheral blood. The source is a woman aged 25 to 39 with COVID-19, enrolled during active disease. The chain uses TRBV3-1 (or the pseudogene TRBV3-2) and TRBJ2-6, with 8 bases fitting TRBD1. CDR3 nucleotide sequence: TGTGCCAGCAGCCAAGCTCAGGGGGCGAAGGCTTTC. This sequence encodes CASSQAQGAKAF.